Each of the 28 T cell receptor beta chains below was sequenced from the same sample in a study of blood T cell repertoires in COVID-19. Profiled with immunoSEQ multiplex PCR; TCRdb holds only in-frame clones, not every one. Among just over 90,000 clones listed, around 90% were seen once. The sample was peripheral blood. Every receptor here comes from a human donor with active COVID-19. The donor label of this sample is uncertain.

The rearrangement links TRBV6-1 to TRBJ1-4; TRBD1 might be the D (6 bases). CDR1 and CDR2 (germline): MNHNS, SASEGT. This CDR3 is 19 amino acids long. V was trimmed by 3 bases and J by 1 base, leaving 21 bases between them. The CDR3 DNA follows: TGTGCCAGCAGTGATACATCCAGGGGCCGGCCCTTAACTAATGAAAAACTGTTTTTT. As protein: CASSDTSRGRPLTNEKLFF.

This sequence joins TRBV7-9 and TRBJ2-3, with a weak D call TRBD1 (7 bases). V was pared by 5 bases and J by 1 base, with 13 bases between. The CDR3 length is 15 residues. Germline lookup yields CDR1 SEHNR and CDR2 FQNEAQ (reference sequence). As DNA, the CDR3 is TGTGCCAGCAGCGGGAGGACAGGTGGCACAGATACGCAGTATTTT. Translation gives CASSGRTGGTDTQYF.

The V call is TRBV28, the J call TRBJ1-1; D not resolved. CDR3 size: 12 residues. Germline V gene data show CDR1 as MDHEN and CDR2 as SYDVKM. The V end was cut by 3 bases, the J end by 10 bases, with 12 bases between. This CDR3 reads CASSFRGLGAFF. The CDR3 DNA reads TGTGCCAGCAGTTTTCGGGGTTTGGGAGCTTTCTTT.

The chain carries TRBV12-3 or TRBV12-4 and TRBJ1-1; tentative D call: TRBD1 (6 bases). The ends were cut back, 2 bases at V and 3 bases at J, with 7 bases in the middle. CDR3 length: 13 amino acids. CDR3 residues: CASSLKGDTEAFF. CDR3 in DNA: TGTGCCAGCAGTTTAAAGGGGGACACTGAAGCTTTCTTT.

The chain uses TRBV12-5 and TRBJ2-7; TRBD1 agrees at 7 bases. The CDR3 has 17 residues. Germline CDR1 and CDR2: LGHNT and FRNRAP. Unmatched junction bases numbered 10, after V lost 0 bases and J lost 2 bases. Here the CDR3 reads CASGLVIGQESPYEQYF. The DNA of the CDR3 is TGTGCTAGTGGTTTGGTAATTGGACAGGAATCTCCCTACGAGCAGTACTTC. The whole variable domain, filled in from reference TRBV12-5 and TRBJ2-7, reads DARVTQTPRHKVTEMGQEVTMRCQPILGHNTVFWYRQTMMQGLELLAYFRNRAPLDDSGMPKDRFSAEMPDATLATLKIQPSEPRDSAVYFCASGLVIGQESPYEQYFGPGTRLTVT.

V and J are TRBV7-2 and TRBJ2-1; possibly TRBD2 for D (5 bases). V was clipped by 1 base and J by 5 bases, with 21 bases between them. The CDR3 loop spans 18 amino acids. Germline assignment: CDR1 SGHTA and CDR2 FQGNSA. The DNA for the CDR3 is TGTGCCAGCAGCTTAGAGACTGGTCTCGGCGGGCTCCACAATGAGCAGTTCTTC. It specifies CASSLETGLGGLHNEQFF.

The chain recombines TRBV23-1 with TRBJ2-2, with 9 bases that match TRBD1. TRBV23-1 belongs to the ORF category, with a function that is uncertain. This CDR3 has 16 amino acids. V dropped 1 base and J dropped 5; count of bases not matched to a gene: 5. This CDR3 is CASSQFWGQGTGELFF. As DNA, the CDR3 is TGCGCCAGCAGTCAATTTTGGGGACAGGGAACCGGGGAGCTGTTTTTT.

V is TRBV27 and J is TRBJ2-7; 7 positions match TRBD1. CDR1 is MNHEY, CDR2 SMNVEV, per germline (reference sequence). Unmatched junction bases numbered 10, after V lost 5 bases and J lost 0 bases. The CDR3 spans 16 residues. The CDR3 region is CASSPSRTGISYEQYF. In DNA, the CDR3 is TGTGCCAGCAGTCCGTCGAGGACAGGAATCTCCTACGAGCAGTACTTC.

The V and J genes are TRBV4-1 and TRBJ1-1, with D uncertain. The CDR3 totals 17 residues. V gave up 1 base and J gave up 3 bases, with 18 bases separating them. Germline-derived CDR1 and CDR2 are MGHRA and YSYEKL. This CDR3 is CASSQVSLPRQDTEAFF. For the CDR3, the DNA is TGCGCCAGCAGCCAAGTCTCGTTGCCTCGACAAGACACTGAAGCTTTCTTT.

The rearrangement links TRBV5-6 to TRBJ2-5, with D perhaps TRBD1 (5 bases). The germline V gene has CDR1 SGHDT and CDR2 YYEEEE. Trimming took 7 bases from V and 5 from J, leaving 18 bases between them. The CDR3 runs 14 residues. The chain's CDR3 is CASQKRAQGETQYF. CDR3 nucleotides: TGTGCCAGCCAAAAAAGGGCCCAGGGCGAGACCCAGTACTTC.

The V and J genes are TRBV25-1 and TRBJ2-3; possibly TRBD2 for D (6 bases). Trimming pared 0 bases from V and 3 bases from J, leaving 10 bases between. The CDR3 has 15 amino acids. The germline CDR1 and CDR2 sequences are MGHDK and SYGVNS. CDR3 nucleotide sequence: TGTGCCAGCAGTGAATACCGGGGGAGTACAGATACGCAGTATTTT. Its translation: CASSEYRGSTDTQYF.

This clone was recorded once. V usage is TRBV6-5 and J usage is TRBJ1-5; 8 bases fit TRBD1. J lost 0 bases, V lost 6 bases, and 4 bases had no gene match. CDR1 is MNHEY and CDR2 is SVGAGI in the germline V gene. This CDR3 region has 15 residues. The CDR3 nucleotides read TGTGCCAGCAGCCAACAGGGGGTTAGCAATCAGCCCCAGCATTTT. Its protein product is CASSQQGVSNQPQHF.

The rearrangement joins TRBV9 to TRBJ1-6; TRBD1 agrees at 8 bases. Germline assignment: CDR1 SGDLS and CDR2 YYNGEE. V shed 0 bases, J shed 5 bases, and the junction held 1 base outside the gene matches. The CDR3 has 15 residues. DNA of the CDR3: TGTGCCAGCAGCGTAGGGGACAGGAATAATTCACCCCTCCACTTT. It translates to CASSVGDRNNSPLHF. The full variable domain, its missing parts supplied by reference TRBV9 and TRBJ1-6, is DSGVTQTPKHLITATGQRVTLRCSPRSGDLSVYWYQQSLDQGLQFLIQYYNGEERAKGNILERFSAQQFPDLHSELNLSSLELGDSALYFCASSVGDRNNSPLHFGNGTRLTVT.

The V call is TRBV7-2, the J call TRBJ1-2; D may be TRBD1 (5 bases). In germline, CDR1 is SGHTA, CDR2 FQGNSA. Trimming shortened V by 1 base and J by 3 bases, and 12 bases separated the two germline ends. The CDR3 sequence is 15 residues long. The CDR3 region is CASSLGGGVDYGYTF. CDR3 sequence (DNA): TGTGCCAGCAGCTTAGGTGGGGGGGTTGACTATGGCTACACCTTC. The complete variable domain, with remaining parts taken from reference TRBV7-2 and TRBJ1-2, reads GAGVSQSPSNKVTEKGKDVELRCDPISGHTALYWYRQSLGQGLEFLIYFQGNSAPDKSGLPSDRFSAERTGGSVSTLTIQRTQQEDSAVYLCASSLGGGVDYGYTFGSGTRLTVV.

The rearrangement links TRBV5-4 to TRBJ2-5; 16 nucleotides match TRBD2. There are 16 residues in the CDR3. J gave up 3 bases and V 4 bases, and 3 bases lay outside the gene matches. Per germline, CDR1 SGHNT and CDR2 YYREEE (reference sequence). The CDR3 DNA reads as TGTGCCAGCAGCCCGGGACTAGCGGGGGGGGAAGAGACCCAGTACTTC. This sequence encodes CASSPGLAGGEETQYF.

This chain joins TRBV20-1 and TRBJ2-3; 8 nucleotides align to TRBD1. V gave up 3 bases and J gave up 2 bases; unmatched junction bases: 22. This CDR3 region has 20 residues. Looked up from germline, CDR1 is DFQATT and CDR2 is SNEGSKA (reference sequence). In nucleotides, the CDR3 is TGCAGTGCTAGTCTATTGGTCACCAGGAACAGGGGGTCAAACACAGATACGCAGTATTTT. It translates to CSASLLVTRNRGSNTDTQYF.

The chain carries TRBV19 and TRBJ2-7; TRBD1 might be the D (6 bases). The CDR3 totals 13 residues. Trimming removed 7 bases at V and 3 bases at J, with 13 bases between. From germline, CDR1 is LNHDA and CDR2 SQIVND (reference sequence). CDR3 sequence reads: CASTPGQGYEQYF. The CDR3 region has the DNA TGTGCCAGTACCCCGGGACAAGGCTACGAGCAGTACTTC.

As to this clone: One junction end disagrees with the germline gene, perhaps due to a read error. This chain connects TRBV6-5 to TRBJ2-7; maybe TRBD1 (6 bases). The CDR3 has 15 residues. CDR1 MNHEY and CDR2 SVGAGI come from the germline V gene. CDR3 DNA: TGTGCCAGCAGGTACTGGACAGAGGCCCCCTACGAGCAGTACTTC. Encoded protein: CASRYWTEAPYEQYF.

This sequence joins TRBV6-2 or TRBV6-3 and TRBJ1-2, with 7 bases fitting TRBD1. The germline V gene encodes CDR1 MNHEY and CDR2 SVGEGT. This CDR3 comprises 13 residues. Trimming took 6 bases from V and 5 from J; bases not matched to a gene: 6. The CDR3 region is CASSRDSKYGYTF. The DNA of the CDR3 is TGTGCCAGCAGCCGGGACAGCAAATATGGCTACACCTTC.

V usage is TRBV11-2 and J usage is TRBJ2-2; TRBD2 aligns across 7 bases. The CDR3 totals 15 residues. V lost 5 bases and J lost 4; bases outside the gene matches: 7. The V gene's germline CDR1 is SGHAT and CDR2 FQNNGV. The DNA of the CDR3 is TGTGCCAGCAGCCCAACGGGCGGGGGCACCGGGGAGCTGTTTTTT. Encoded protein: CASSPTGGGTGELFF.

The V call is TRBV5-6, the J call TRBJ2-1; 11 bases are shared with TRBD2. Germline V gene sequence: CDR1 SGHDT, CDR2 YYEEEE. The CDR3 is 15 amino acids. V gave up 0 bases and J gave up 7 bases; unmatched junction bases: 3. For the CDR3, the DNA is TGTGCCAGCAGCTTGGTTAGCGGGGGGGCGAATGAGCAGTTCTTC. This gives the protein CASSLVSGGANEQFF.

The chain uses TRBV11-3 and TRBJ2-7; TRBD2 is a possible D gene (6 bases). Trimming pared 4 bases from V and 6 bases from J, leaving 22 bases between. CDR1 is SGHNT and CDR2 is YENEEA in the germline V gene. The CDR3 runs 16 residues. The CDR3 nucleotides read TGTGCCAGCAGCTCTCAATCCGCGGGGCAGGGTGGCGAGCAGTACTTC. Its translation is CASSSQSAGQGGEQYF.

The chain joins TRBV7-3 to TRBJ2-7; maybe TRBD1 (6 bases). Deletions cut 0 bases from V and 1 base from J, with 10 bases between. The CDR3 has 15 amino acids. Germline V gives CDR1 SGHTA, CDR2 FQGTGA. The CDR3 region is CASSLTGTQSYEQYF. The CDR3 nucleotides are TGTGCCAGCAGCTTAACCGGGACACAGTCCTACGAGCAGTACTTC.

This clone appeared a single time. This rearrangement joins TRBV3-1 (or the pseudogene TRBV3-2) to TRBJ1-3, with 9 bases lining up with TRBD1. The junction had 14 bases not matched to a gene; V was cut back by 10 bases and J by 7 bases. Looked up from germline, CDR1 is LGHDT and CDR2 is YNNKEL (reference sequence). CDR3 length equals 15 residues. The CDR3 DNA follows: TGTGCCACCTCGGGACAGGGAAAAAAGGGGAACACCATATATTTT. Translated, it gives CATSGQGKKGNTIYF.

This clone was detected once. CDR3 in amino acids: CASSYGTGHQETQYF. In nucleotides, the CDR3 is TGTGCCAGTTCGTACGGGACAGGGCACCAAGAGACCCAGTACTTC. This chain connects TRBV7-9 to TRBJ2-5; 9 positions match TRBD1. The V gene end was trimmed by 9 bases and the J gene end by 0 bases; junction bases not matched to a gene: 8. CDR3 length: 15 amino acids. Germline lookup yields CDR1 SEHNR and CDR2 FQNEAQ (reference sequence).

This sequence joins TRBV2 and TRBJ2-7; TRBD2 agrees at 7 bases. Germline values: CDR1 SNHLY, CDR2 FYNNEI. This CDR3 spans 13 amino acids. Trimming removed 7 bases from V and 6 bases from J; junction bases left unmatched: 9. CDR3 protein: CASMRSGLGEQYF. The CDR3 nucleotides read TGTGCCAGCATGCGTAGCGGGCTCGGCGAGCAGTACTTC.

This chain uses TRBV7-8 with TRBJ1-4; D is unresolved. The CDR3 length is 15 residues. Trimming removed 5 bases at V and 6 bases at J, with 16 bases between. Germline CDR1 SGHVS, CDR2 FQNEAQ. CDR3 sequence: CASSLRERSYEKLFF. CDR3 coding DNA: TGTGCCAGCAGCCTACGGGAGCGGAGTTATGAAAAACTGTTTTTT.

The V and J genes are TRBV27 and TRBJ2-1, with TRBD2 matching 7 bases. With V trimmed by 3 bases and J by 7 bases, 3 bases remained unmatched. Germline V gene lookup returns CDR1 MNHEY and CDR2 SMNVEV (reference sequence). The CDR3 consists of 13 residues. The CDR3 DNA sequence: TGTGCCAGCAGTTTTGGGGGGGGGAATGAGCAGTTCTTC. Translation gives CASSFGGGNEQFF.